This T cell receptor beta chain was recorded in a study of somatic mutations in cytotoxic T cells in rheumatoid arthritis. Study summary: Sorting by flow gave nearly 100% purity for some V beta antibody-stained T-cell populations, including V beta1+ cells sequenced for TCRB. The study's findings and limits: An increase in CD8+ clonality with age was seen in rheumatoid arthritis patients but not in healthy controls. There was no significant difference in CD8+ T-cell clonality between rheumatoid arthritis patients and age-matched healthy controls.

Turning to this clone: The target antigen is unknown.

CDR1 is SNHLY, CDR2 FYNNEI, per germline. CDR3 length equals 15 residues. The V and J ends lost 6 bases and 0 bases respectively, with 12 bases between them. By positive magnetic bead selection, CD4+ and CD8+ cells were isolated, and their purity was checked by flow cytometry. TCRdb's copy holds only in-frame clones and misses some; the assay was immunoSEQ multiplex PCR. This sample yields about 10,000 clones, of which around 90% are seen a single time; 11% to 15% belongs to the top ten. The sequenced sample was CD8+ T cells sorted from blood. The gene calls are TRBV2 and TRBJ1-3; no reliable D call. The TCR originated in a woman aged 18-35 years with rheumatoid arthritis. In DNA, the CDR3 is TGTGCCAGCAGCAGGTCCTTAGACTCTGGAAACACCATATATTTT. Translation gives CASSRSLDSGNTIYF.